This TCR beta chain was sequenced during a study of tumor-infiltrating lymphocytes in primary liver carcinoma. The CDR3 extends over 12 amino acids. From germline, CDR1 is SEHNR and CDR2 FQNEAQ (reference sequence). Trimming removed 5 bases at V and 4 bases at J, with 8 bases between. The researchers obtained blood RNA from unsorted whole blood and also extracted germline DNA. A constant-region primer primed TCR beta cDNA synthesis from 400 to 550 ng of total RNA. Libraries of TCR beta came from three nested multiplex PCR rounds with slightly modified ARM-PCR. The opening two PCR rounds, ten to eleven cycles each, paired TRBV1-TRBV30 forward primers with a C-beta reverse primer. TCRdb reanalysed the multiplex PCR reads using MiXCR and keeps one entry per CDR3 protein. Found here are 180,000 or so distinct CDR3 sequences, roughly three fifths of them singletons; the top ten hold about 70%.

This chain joins TRBV7-9 and TRBJ2-5; D is ambiguous. This receptor was obtained from a man between 40 and 49 years old with primary liver carcinoma and hepatitis B virus infection. The sample consisted of peripheral blood. This CDR3 reads CASSPGPETQYF. In DNA, the CDR3 is TGTGCCAGCAGCCCCGGGCCAGAGACCCAGTACTTC.